This T cell receptor (beta chain) was retrieved from a study of blood T cells in healthy people across ages. This clonotype was seen a few times. Trimming stripped 3 bases from V and 3 bases from J, with 13 bases between. CDR1 and CDR2 (germline): MDHEN, SYDVKM. The CDR3 has 15 amino acids. A second PCR of 7 to 11 cycles used a sample-barcoded 5' primer and a J-beta primer mix. One entry per CDR3 protein, called by TCRdb with MiXCR from the 5' RACE reads. This sample has around 800,000 distinct CDR3 sequences, with around 45% found just once. What was sequenced was blood. The source of this sequence is a man older than 75 in good health. The chain carries TRBV28 and TRBJ2-3, with D hard to call. The DNA of the CDR3 is TGTGCCAGCAGTTTTGGTCGTGGCAAGACAGATACGCAGTATTTT. Amino acid sequence: CASSFGRGKTDTQYF.